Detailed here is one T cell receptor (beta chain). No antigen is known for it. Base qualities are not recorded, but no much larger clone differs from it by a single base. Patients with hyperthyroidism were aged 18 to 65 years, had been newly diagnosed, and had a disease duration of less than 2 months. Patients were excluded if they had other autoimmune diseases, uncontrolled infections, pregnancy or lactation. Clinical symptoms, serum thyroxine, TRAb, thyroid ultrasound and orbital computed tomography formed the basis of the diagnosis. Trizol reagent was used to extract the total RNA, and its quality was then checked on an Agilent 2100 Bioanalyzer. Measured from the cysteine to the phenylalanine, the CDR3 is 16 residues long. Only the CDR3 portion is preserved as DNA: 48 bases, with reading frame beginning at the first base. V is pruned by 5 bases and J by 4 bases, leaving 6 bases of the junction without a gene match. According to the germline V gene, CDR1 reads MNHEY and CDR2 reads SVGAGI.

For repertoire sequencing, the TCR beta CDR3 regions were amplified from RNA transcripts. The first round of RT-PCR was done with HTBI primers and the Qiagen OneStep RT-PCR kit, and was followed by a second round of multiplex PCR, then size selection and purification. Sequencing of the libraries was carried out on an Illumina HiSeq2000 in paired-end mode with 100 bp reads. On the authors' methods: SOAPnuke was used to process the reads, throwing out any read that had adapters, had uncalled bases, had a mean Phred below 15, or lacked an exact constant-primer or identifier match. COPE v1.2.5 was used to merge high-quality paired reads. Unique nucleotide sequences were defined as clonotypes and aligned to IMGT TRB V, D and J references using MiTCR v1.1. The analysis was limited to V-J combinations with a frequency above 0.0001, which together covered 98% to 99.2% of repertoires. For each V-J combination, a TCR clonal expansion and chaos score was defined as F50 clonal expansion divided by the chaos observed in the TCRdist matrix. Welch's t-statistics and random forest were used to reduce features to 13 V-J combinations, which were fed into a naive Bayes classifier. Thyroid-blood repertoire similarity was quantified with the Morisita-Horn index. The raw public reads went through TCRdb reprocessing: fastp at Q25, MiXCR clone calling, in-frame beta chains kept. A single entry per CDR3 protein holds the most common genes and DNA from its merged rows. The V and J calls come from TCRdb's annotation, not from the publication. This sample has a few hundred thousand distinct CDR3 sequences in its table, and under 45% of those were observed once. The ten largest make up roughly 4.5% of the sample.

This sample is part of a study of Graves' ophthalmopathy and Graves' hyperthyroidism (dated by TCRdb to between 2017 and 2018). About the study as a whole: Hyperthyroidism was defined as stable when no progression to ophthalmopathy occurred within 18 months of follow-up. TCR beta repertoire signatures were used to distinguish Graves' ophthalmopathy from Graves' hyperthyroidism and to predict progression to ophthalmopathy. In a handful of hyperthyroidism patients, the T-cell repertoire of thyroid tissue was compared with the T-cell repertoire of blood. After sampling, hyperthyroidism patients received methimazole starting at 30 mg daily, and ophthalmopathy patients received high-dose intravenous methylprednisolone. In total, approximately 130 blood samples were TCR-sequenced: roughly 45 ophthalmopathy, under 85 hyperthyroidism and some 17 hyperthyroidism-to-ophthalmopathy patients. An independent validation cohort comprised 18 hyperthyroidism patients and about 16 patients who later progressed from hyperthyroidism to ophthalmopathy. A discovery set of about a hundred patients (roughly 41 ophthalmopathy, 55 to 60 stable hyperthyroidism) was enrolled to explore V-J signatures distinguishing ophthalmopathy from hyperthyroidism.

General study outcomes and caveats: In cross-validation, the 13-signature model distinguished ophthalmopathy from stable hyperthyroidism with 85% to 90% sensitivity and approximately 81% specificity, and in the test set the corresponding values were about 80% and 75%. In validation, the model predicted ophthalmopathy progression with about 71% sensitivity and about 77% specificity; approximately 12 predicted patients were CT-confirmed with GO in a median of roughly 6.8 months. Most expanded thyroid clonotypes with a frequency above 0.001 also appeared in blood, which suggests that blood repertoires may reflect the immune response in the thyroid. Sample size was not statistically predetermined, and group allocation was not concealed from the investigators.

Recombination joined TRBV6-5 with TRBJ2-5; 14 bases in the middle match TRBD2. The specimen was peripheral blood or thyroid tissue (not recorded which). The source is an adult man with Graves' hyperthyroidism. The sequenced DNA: TGTGCCAGCAGTACCGGGACTAGCGGGAGCACAGAGACCCAGTACTTC. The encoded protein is CASSTGTSGSTETQYF.